The 7 T cell receptor beta chains listed next were all sequenced from one sample in a study of cytomegalovirus exposure and HLA in healthy donors. The PCR made use of 60 Vbeta and 13 Jbeta primers. Assay used: immunoSEQ multiplex PCR; TCRdb lists only in-frame clones, some missing. The table has more than 65,000 clones, around 81% seen once. The specimen sequenced was PBMCs. The receptors come from a young man in good health and CMV-seropositive.

The rearrangement links TRBV27 to TRBJ2-7, with TRBD1 identical over 11 bases. CDR3 length: 13 residues. The V gene's germline CDR1 is MNHEY and CDR2 SMNVEV (reference sequence). V gave up 8 bases and J gave up 9 bases; unmatched junction bases: 9. CDR3 sequence: CASGVGQGGRQYF. CDR3 nucleotide sequence: TGTGCCAGCGGGGTGGGACAGGGGGGCCGGCAGTACTTC.

CDR3 sequence reads: CASSFTGANEQFF. DNA for the CDR3: TGCGCCAGCAGCTTTACAGGGGCCAATGAGCAGTTCTTC. This chain connects TRBV5-1 to TRBJ2-1; TRBD1 aligns across 7 bases. The CDR3 length is 13 residues. The V gene end was trimmed by 2 bases and the J gene end by 6 bases; junction bases not matched to a gene: 2. From germline, CDR1 is SGHRS and CDR2 YFSETQ. The full variable domain, with the rest looked up from reference TRBV5-1 and TRBJ2-1, is KAGVTQTPRYLIKTRGQQVTLSCSPISGHRSVSWYQQTPGQGLQFLFEYFSETQRNKGNFPGRFSGRQFSNSRSEMNVSTLELGDSALYLCASSFTGANEQFFGPGTRLTVL.

This clone was seen only a few times. The rearrangement joins TRBV10-2 to TRBJ2-7; weak D call: TRBD1 (5 bases). Germline CDR1 reads WSHSY; CDR2 reads SAAADI. V gave up 4 bases and J gave up 6 bases, with 13 bases separating them. CDR3 length: 13 amino acids. The DNA of the CDR3 is TGCGCCAGCAGTGGTTGGCAGGGTGGCGAGCAGTACTTC. Translating gives CASSGWQGGEQYF.

The chain recombines TRBV7-6 with TRBJ2-5; D gene unclear. Germline CDR1 and CDR2: SGHVS and FNYEAQ. V dropped 5 bases and J dropped 5 bases, with 12 bases sitting between them. The CDR3 is made up of 13 amino acids. This CDR3 is CASSPPGAETQYF. The CDR3 nucleotides are TGTGCCAGCAGCCCGCCGGGTGCGGAGACCCAGTACTTC.

V gene TRBV4-1 combines with J gene TRBJ1-2; the D is unclear. The CDR3 covers 17 residues. Trimming took 1 base from V and 4 from J, leaving 19 bases between them. The V gene's germline CDR1 is MGHRA and CDR2 YSYEKL. The CDR3: CASSQGLSGNELYGYTF. The CDR3 DNA reads as TGCGCCAGCAGCCAAGGACTATCGGGGAACGAACTCTATGGCTACACCTTC.

The rearrangement joins TRBV6-1 to TRBJ2-3, with 9 nucleotides matching TRBD2. From germline, CDR1 is MNHNS and CDR2 SASEGT. V trimming: 4 bases; J trimming: 5 bases; junction bases outside the gene matches: 7. This CDR3 spans 15 amino acids. The chain's CDR3 is CASSVLAGFQDTQYF. CDR3 coding DNA: TGTGCCAGCAGTGTCCTAGCGGGATTTCAAGATACGCAGTATTTT.

Notes on this clone: This sample includes further DNA sequences coding for the same CDR3. The V call is TRBV7-9, the J call TRBJ2-5; no clear D gene. Germline V gene data show CDR1 as SEHNR and CDR2 as FQNEAQ (reference sequence). V lost 1 base, J lost 0 bases, and 6 bases lay in between. CDR3 length equals 14 residues. This CDR3 reads CASSLGRYQETQYF. The CDR3 coding sequence is TGTGCCAGCAGCTTAGGCAGATACCAAGAGACCCAGTACTTC. Full variable domain (remainder filled in from reference TRBV7-9 and TRBJ2-5): DTGVSQNPRHKITKRGQNVTFRCDPISEHNRLYWYRQTLGQGPEFLTYFQNEAQLEKSRLLSDRFSAERPKGSFSTLEIQRTEQGDSAMYLCASSLGRYQETQYFGPGTRLLVL.